Following are 11 T cell receptor beta chains from one sample sequenced in a study of neurological immune-mediated disorders. TCRdb used MiXCR to reprocess the 5' RACE reads, holding one entry per CDR3 protein. The table lists 84,000 or so distinct CDR3 sequences, around 4% of them singletons. Time point: longitudinal time-point 3. Sequenced input: PBMCs. These receptors were collected from a woman in her sixties with multiple sclerosis.

This clonotype has at least ten counts. The CDR3 coding sequence is TGTGCCAGCAGCCAGGCCGGGACAGGGGGGATCAGTAACTATGGCTACACCTTC. This gives the protein CASSQAGTGGISNYGYTF. The chain is built from TRBV5-8 and TRBJ1-2, with 11 bases identical to TRBD1. V trimming: 4 bases; J trimming: 1 base; junction bases outside the gene matches: 12. The CDR3 covers 18 residues. The germline V gene encodes CDR1 SGHTS and CDR2 YDEGEE.

There are many counts of this clonotype. V gene TRBV7-2 combines with J gene TRBJ1-1; 8 nucleotides align to TRBD1. V lost 1 base, J lost 6 bases, and 4 bases stayed unmatched. Germline V lookup: CDR1 SGHTA, CDR2 FQGNSA. This CDR3 comprises 14 residues. The CDR3 loop reads CASSLGTGRSEAFF. DNA for the CDR3: TGTGCCAGCAGCTTAGGGACAGGGAGGTCTGAAGCTTTCTTT.

In this sample, this clonotype turned up many times. The chain recombines TRBV11-2 with TRBJ1-3, with 7 bases matching TRBD1. Germline V gene lookup returns CDR1 SGHAT and CDR2 FQNNGV. The CDR3 length is 13 residues. V lost 8 bases, J lost 9 bases, and 10 bases stayed unmatched. CDR3 coding DNA: TGTGCCAGCTCCGGACAGGATGACTTCACCATATATTTT. Translated: CASSGQDDFTIYF. Supplemented by reference TRBV11-2 and TRBJ1-3, the full variable domain reads EAGVAQSPRYKIIEKRQSVAFWCNPISGHATLYWYQQILGQGPKLLIQFQNNGVVDDSQLPKDRFSAERLKGVDSTLKIQPAKLEDSAVYLCASSGQDDFTIYFGEGSWLTVV.

In this sample, this clonotype turned up a few times. This chain uses TRBV29-1 with TRBJ1-1; a weak D match, TRBD1 (5 bases). This CDR3 is 14 amino acids long. Germline CDR1 is SQVTM and CDR2 is ANQGSEA. V was pared by 4 bases and J by 0 bases, with 12 bases between. CDR3 nucleotides: TGCAGCGTTGGCCTGGGGCTGATGAACACTGAAGCTTTCTTT. This gives the protein CSVGLGLMNTEAFF.

Many counts were recorded for this clonotype. The V and J genes are TRBV20-1 and TRBJ1-2; 10 nucleotides line up with TRBD1. Germline loops: CDR1 DFQATT, CDR2 SNEGSKA (reference sequence). The CDR3 spans 13 residues. The trim removed 6 bases at V and 3 bases at J, leaving 4 bases unmatched. The CDR3 sequence: CSARTGGHYGYTF. CDR3 coding DNA: TGCAGTGCCCGGACAGGGGGACACTATGGCTACACCTTC.

This clonotype was detected ten times or more. This rearrangement joins TRBV7-9 to TRBJ2-6, with TRBD1 identical over 8 bases. V was pared by 1 base and J by 3 bases, with 11 bases of the junction left unmatched. This CDR3 region has 19 residues. CDR1 SEHNR and CDR2 FQNEAQ come from the germline V gene (reference sequence). CDR3 sequence (DNA): TGTGCCAGCAGCTTAGAGGCCAGGGGGCGTTCGGGTGGGGCCAACGTCCTGACTTTC. Translated, it gives CASSLEARGRSGGANVLTF.

This clonotype has a count of ten or more. This chain connects TRBV24-1 to TRBJ2-4, with TRBD1 matching 8 bases. The CDR3 totals 16 residues. Germline V gene sequence: CDR1 KGHDR, CDR2 SFDVKD. V lost 4 bases to trimming and J lost 6 bases; unmatched junction nucleotides: 10. CDR3 sequence (DNA): TGTGCCACCAGTGACCCCGCAGGGGGCAATCGAAACATTCAGTACTTC. Amino acid sequence: CATSDPAGGNRNIQYF.

This clonotype was recorded at least ten times. This chain joins TRBV11-2 and TRBJ2-7; 9 bases match TRBD1. The CDR3 length is 14 residues. The germline V gene has CDR1 SGHAT and CDR2 FQNNGV. Trimming cost V 5 bases and J 7 bases; bases outside gene matches: 9. This CDR3 reads CASSRPRDRAEQYF. The CDR3 region has the DNA TGTGCCAGCAGCCGCCCCCGGGACAGGGCGGAGCAGTACTTC.

At least ten counts were recorded for this clonotype. The chain couples TRBV10-2 to TRBJ2-3, with unresolved D. Trimming shortened V by 6 bases and J by 4 bases, and 8 bases separated the two germline ends. Germline V gives CDR1 WSHSY, CDR2 SAAADI. The CDR3 runs 12 residues. CDR3 residues: CASSDSADTQYF. CDR3 coding DNA: TGCGCCAGCAGCGACTCGGCAGATACGCAGTATTTT.

This clonotype was recorded many times. The chain recombines TRBV6-1 with TRBJ2-7, with D possibly TRBD1 on 6 matching bases. V dropped 2 bases and J dropped 9 bases, with 11 bases sitting between them. CDR3 length: 12 amino acids. Germline loops: CDR1 MNHNS, CDR2 SASEGT. The DNA for the CDR3 is TGTGCCAGCAGTGAATACAGGGCCGGGCAGTACTTC. This sequence encodes CASSEYRAGQYF.

In its sample, this clonotype was seen many times. The J gene is TRBJ2-4, the V gene TRBV5-1; 13 nucleotides agree with TRBD2. The CDR3 contains 17 residues. Trimming at V came to 4 bases and at J to 3 bases, leaving 7 bases not matched to a gene. Germline CDR1 SGHRS, CDR2 YFSETQ. The CDR3 loop reads CASSQGLAGDLKNIQYF. As DNA, the CDR3 is TGCGCCAGCAGCCAAGGACTAGCGGGGGACCTCAAAAACATTCAGTACTTC.